This TCR beta chain came from a study of T cells in Graves' hyperthyroidism and ophthalmopathy. The CDR3 regions of TCR beta were amplified from RNA transcripts. First-round RT-PCR with HTBI primers amplified the TCR CDR3 region. TCRdb redid the calling of the multiplex PCR reads with MiXCR, one entry per CDR3 protein. The sample records approximately 560,000 distinct CDR3 sequences, 35% to 55% being singletons. Remarks on this clonotype: Just one base apart from a much larger clone, this may be a read error.

CDR1 is SGHTA and CDR2 is FQGTGA in the germline V gene. The CDR3 spans 14 residues. V dropped 6 bases and J dropped 0 bases, with 12 bases sitting between them. The receptor was isolated from a woman aged 18-30 years with Graves' hyperthyroidism. Sequenced input: peripheral blood or thyroid tissue (not recorded which). The V and J genes are TRBV7-3 and TRBJ2-7; a possible D gene is TRBD1 (5 bases). DNA for the CDR3: TGTGCCAGCAGACAGGCATACTACTCCTACGAGCAGTACTTC. It translates to CASRQAYYSYEQYF.